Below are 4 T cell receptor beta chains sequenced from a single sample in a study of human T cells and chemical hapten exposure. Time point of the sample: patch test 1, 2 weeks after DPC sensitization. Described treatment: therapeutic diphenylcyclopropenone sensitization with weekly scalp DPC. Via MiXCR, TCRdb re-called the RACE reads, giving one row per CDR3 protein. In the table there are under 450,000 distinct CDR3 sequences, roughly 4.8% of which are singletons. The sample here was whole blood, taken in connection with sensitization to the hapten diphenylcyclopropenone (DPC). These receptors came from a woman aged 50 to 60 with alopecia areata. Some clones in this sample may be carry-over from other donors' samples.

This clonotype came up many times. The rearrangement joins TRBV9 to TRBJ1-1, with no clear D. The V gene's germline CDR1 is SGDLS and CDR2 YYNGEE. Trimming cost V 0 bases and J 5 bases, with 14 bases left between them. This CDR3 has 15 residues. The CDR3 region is CASSVVAGMGTEAFF. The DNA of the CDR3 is TGTGCCAGCAGCGTAGTAGCGGGGATGGGGACTGAAGCTTTCTTT.

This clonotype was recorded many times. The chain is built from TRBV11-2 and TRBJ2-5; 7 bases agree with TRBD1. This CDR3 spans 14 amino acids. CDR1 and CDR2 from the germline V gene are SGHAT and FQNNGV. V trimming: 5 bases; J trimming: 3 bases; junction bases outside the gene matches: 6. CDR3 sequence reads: CASSPRQGEETQYF. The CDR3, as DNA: TGTGCCAGCAGCCCCCGACAGGGAGAAGAGACCCAGTACTTC.

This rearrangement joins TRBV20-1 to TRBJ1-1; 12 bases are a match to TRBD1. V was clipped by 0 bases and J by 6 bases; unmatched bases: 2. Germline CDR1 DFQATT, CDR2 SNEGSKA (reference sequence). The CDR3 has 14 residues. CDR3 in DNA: TGCAGTGCTAGAGAGGGACAGGGGGCCTCTGAAGCTTTCTTT. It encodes CSAREGQGASEAFF.

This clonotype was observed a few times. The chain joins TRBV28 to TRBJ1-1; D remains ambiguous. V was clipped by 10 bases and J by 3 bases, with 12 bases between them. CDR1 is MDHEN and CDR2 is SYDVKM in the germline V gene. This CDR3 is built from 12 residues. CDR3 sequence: CATLFLDTEAFF. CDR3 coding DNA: TGTGCCACCCTCTTCCTAGACACTGAAGCTTTCTTT.